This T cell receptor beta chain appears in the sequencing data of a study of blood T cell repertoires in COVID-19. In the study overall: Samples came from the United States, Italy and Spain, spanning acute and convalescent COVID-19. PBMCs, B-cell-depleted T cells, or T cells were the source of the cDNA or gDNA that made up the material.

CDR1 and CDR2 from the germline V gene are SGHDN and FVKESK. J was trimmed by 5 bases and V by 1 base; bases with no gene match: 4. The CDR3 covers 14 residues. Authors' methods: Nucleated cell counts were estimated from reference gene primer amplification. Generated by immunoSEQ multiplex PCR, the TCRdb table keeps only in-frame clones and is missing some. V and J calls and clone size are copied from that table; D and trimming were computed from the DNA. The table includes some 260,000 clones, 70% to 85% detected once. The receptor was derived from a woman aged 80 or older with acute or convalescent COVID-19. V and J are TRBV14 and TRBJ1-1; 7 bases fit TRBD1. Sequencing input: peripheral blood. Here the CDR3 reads CASSQGGGRTEAFF. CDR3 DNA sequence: TGTGCCAGCAGCCAAGGAGGGGGCAGGACTGAAGCTTTCTTT.